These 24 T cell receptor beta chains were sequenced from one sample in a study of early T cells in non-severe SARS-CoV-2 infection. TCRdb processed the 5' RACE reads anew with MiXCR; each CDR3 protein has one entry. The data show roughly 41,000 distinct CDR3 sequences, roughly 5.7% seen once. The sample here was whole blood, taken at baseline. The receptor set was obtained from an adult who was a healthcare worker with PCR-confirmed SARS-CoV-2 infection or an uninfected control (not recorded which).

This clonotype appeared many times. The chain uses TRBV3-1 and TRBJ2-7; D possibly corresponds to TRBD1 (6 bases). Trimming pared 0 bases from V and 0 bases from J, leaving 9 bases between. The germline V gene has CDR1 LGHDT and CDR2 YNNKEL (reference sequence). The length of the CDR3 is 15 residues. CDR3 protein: CASSQEGGPSYEQYF. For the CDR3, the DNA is TGTGCCAGCAGCCAAGAAGGGGGACCCTCCTACGAGCAGTACTTC.

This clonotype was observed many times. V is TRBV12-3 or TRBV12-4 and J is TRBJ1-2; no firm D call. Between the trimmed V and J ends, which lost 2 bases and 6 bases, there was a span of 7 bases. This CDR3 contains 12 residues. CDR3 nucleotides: TGTGCCAGCAGTTTATACGGAGATGGCTACACCTTC. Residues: CASSLYGDGYTF.

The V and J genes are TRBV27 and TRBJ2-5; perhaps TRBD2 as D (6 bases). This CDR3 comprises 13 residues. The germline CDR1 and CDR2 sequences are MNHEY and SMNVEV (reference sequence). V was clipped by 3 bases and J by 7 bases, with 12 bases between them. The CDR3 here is CASSFVAGGTQYF. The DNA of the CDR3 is TGTGCCAGCAGTTTTGTGGCCGGGGGGACCCAGTACTTC.

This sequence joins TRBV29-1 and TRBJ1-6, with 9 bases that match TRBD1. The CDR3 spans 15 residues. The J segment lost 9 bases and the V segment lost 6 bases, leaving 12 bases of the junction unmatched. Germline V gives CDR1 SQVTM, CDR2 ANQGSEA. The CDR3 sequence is CSVTPQGANRSPLHF. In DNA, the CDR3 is TGCAGCGTAACCCCACAGGGGGCTAACCGTTCACCCCTCCACTTT.

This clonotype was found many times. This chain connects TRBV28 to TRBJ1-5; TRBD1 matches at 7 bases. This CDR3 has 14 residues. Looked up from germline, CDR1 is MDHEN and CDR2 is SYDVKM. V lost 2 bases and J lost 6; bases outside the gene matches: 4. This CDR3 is CASSLPTGSQPQHF. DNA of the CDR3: TGTGCCAGCAGTTTACCGACAGGGAGTCAGCCCCAGCATTTT.

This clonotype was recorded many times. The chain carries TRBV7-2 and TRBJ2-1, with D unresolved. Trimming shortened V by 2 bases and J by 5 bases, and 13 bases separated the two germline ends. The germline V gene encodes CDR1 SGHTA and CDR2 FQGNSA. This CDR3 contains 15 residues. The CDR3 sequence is CASSLSRNTHNEQFF. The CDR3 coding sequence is TGTGCCAGCAGCTTATCTAGGAACACACACAATGAGCAGTTCTTC.

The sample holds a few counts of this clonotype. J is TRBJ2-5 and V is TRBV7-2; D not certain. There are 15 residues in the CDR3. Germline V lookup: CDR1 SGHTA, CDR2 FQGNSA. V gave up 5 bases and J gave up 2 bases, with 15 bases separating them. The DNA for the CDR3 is TGTGCCAGCAGCCCTCGGCGGTCCGTACAAGAGACCCAGTACTTC. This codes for CASSPRRSVQETQYF.

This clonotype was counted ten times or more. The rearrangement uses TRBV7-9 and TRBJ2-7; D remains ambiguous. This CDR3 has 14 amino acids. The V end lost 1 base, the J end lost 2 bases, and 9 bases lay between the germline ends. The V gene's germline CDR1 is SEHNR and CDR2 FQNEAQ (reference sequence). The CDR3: CASSLGSVAYEQYF. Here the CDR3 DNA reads TGTGCCAGCAGCTTAGGTTCAGTCGCCTACGAGCAGTACTTC. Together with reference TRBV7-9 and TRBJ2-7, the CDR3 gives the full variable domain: DTGVSQNPRHKITKRGQNVTFRCDPISEHNRLYWYRQTLGQGPEFLTYFQNEAQLEKSRLLSDRFSAERPKGSFSTLEIQRTEQGDSAMYLCASSLGSVAYEQYFGPGTRLTVT.

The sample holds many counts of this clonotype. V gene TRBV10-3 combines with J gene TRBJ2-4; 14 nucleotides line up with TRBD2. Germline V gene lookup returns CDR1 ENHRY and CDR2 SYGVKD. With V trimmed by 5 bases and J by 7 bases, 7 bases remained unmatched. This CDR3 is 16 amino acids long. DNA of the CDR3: TGTGCCATCAGTCGACTAGCGGGAGGGCCAGGGAACATTCAGTACTTC. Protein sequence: CAISRLAGGPGNIQYF.

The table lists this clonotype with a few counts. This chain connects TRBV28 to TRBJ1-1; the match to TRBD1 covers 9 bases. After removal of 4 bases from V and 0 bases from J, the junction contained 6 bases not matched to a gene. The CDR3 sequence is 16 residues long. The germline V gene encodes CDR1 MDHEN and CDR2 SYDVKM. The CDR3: CASSSGTGTLNTEAFF. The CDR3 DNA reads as TGTGCCAGCAGTTCCGGGACAGGGACCTTGAACACTGAAGCTTTCTTT.

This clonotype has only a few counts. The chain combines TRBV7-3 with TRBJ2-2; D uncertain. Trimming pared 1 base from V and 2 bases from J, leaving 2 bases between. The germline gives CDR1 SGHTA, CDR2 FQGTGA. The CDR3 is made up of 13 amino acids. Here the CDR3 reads CASSLKNTGELFF. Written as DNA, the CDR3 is TGTGCCAGCAGCTTAAAAAACACCGGGGAGCTGTTTTTT.

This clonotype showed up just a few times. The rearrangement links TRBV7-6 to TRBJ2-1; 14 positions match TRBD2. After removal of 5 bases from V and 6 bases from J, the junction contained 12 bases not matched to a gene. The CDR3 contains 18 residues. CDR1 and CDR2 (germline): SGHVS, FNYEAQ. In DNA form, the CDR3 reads TGTGCCAGCAGCCCGCGGGGGACTAGCGGGAGCCTGGGCAATGAGCAGTTCTTC. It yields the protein CASSPRGTSGSLGNEQFF.

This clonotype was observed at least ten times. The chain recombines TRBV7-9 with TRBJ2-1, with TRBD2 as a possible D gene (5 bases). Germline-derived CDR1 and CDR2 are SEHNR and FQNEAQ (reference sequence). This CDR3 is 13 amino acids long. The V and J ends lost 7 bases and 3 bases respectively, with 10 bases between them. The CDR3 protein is CASNRDRYNEQFF. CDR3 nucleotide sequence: TGTGCCAGCAATCGGGATCGCTACAATGAGCAGTTCTTC.

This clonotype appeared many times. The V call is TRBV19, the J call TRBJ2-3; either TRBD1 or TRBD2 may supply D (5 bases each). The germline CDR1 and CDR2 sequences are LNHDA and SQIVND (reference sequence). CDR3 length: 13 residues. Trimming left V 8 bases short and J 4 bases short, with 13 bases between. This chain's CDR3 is CASGIGGADTQYF. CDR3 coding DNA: TGTGCCAGTGGGATTGGGGGAGCAGATACGCAGTATTTT.

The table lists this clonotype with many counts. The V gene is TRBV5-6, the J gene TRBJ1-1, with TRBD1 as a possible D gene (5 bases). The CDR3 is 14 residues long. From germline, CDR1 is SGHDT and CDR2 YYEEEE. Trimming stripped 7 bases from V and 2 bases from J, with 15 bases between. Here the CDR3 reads CASAGRGINTEAFF. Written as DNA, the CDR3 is TGTGCCAGCGCGGGCCGGGGGATAAACACTGAAGCTTTCTTT.

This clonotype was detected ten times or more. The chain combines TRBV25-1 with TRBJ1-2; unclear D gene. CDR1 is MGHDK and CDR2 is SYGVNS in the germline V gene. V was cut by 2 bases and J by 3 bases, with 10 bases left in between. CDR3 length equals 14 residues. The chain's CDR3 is CASSEPGPDYGYTF. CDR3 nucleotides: TGTGCCAGCAGTGAACCAGGTCCGGACTATGGCTACACCTTC.

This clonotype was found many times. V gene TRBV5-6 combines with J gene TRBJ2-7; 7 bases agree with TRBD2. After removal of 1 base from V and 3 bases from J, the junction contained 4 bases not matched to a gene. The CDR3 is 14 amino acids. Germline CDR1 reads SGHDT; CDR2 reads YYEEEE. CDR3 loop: CASSLSGVFYEQYF. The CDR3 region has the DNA TGTGCCAGCAGCTTGAGCGGGGTATTCTACGAGCAGTACTTC.

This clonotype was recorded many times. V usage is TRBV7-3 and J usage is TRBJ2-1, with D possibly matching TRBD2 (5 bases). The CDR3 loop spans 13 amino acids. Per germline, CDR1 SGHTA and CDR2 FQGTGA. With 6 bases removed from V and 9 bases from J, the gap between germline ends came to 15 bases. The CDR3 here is CASRRDGNSEQFF. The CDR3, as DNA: TGTGCCAGCAGGCGAGACGGGAATTCTGAGCAGTTCTTC.

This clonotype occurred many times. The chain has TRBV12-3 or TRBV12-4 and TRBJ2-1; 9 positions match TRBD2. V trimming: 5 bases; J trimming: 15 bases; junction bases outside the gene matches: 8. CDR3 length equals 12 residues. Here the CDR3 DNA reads TGTGCCAGCAGTCAACCGGGACTAGCTCTGTTCTTC. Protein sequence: CASSQPGLALFF.

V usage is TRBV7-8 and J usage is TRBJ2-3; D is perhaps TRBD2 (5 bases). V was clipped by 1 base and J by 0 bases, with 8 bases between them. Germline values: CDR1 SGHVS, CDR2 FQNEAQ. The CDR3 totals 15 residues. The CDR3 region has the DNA TGTGCCAGCAGCTTAGGGTGGACTAGCACAGATACGCAGTATTTT. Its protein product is CASSLGWTSTDTQYF.

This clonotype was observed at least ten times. For the CDR3, the DNA is TGTGCCAGTAGTATTCCGGGGGGATCCTACGAGCAGTACTTC. Amino acid sequence: CASSIPGGSYEQYF. This rearrangement joins TRBV19 to TRBJ2-7, with 7 bases lining up with TRBD2. The germline gives CDR1 LNHDA, CDR2 SQIVND (reference sequence). Trimming removed 3 bases from V and 1 base from J; junction bases left unmatched: 3. CDR3 length: 14 residues.

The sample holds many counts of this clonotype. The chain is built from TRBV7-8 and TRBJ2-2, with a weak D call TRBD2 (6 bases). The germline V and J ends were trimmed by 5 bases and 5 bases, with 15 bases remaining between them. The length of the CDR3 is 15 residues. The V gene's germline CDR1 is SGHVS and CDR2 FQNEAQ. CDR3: CASSTTGLTTGELFF. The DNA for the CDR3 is TGTGCCAGCAGCACGACGGGACTTACTACCGGGGAGCTGTTTTTT.

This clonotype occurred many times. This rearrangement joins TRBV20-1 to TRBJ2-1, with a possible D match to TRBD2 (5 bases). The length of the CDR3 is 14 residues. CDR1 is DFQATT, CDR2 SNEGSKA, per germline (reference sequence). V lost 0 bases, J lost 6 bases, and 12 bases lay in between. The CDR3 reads CSARDPAGSNEQFF. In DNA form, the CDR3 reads TGCAGTGCTAGAGATCCGGCGGGTTCCAATGAGCAGTTCTTC.

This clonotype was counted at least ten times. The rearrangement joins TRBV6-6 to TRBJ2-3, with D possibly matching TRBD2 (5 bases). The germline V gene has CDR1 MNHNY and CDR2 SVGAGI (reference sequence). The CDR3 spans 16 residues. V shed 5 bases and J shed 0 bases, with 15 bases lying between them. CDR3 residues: CASSALGAPSTDTQYF. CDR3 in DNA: TGTGCCAGCAGTGCCCTGGGAGCACCTAGCACAGATACGCAGTATTTT.